The next 19 T cell receptor beta chains were all read from a single sample in a study of blood T cell repertoires in COVID-19. Data came from immunoSEQ multiplex PCR; TCRdb stores just in-frame clones and leaves some out. The data contain around 360,000 clones, about 90% of them singletons. The sequenced material came from PBMCs or T cells enriched from blood (not recorded which). Every receptor here comes from a woman in her twenties or thirties who had recovered from COVID-19.

V and J are TRBV24-1 and TRBJ1-2, with 8 bases matching TRBD1. Per germline, CDR1 KGHDR and CDR2 SFDVKD. J lost 7 bases, V lost 3 bases, and 3 bases had no gene match. This CDR3 is built from 13 residues. CDR3 in DNA: TGTGCCACCAGTGATGGACAGGGATCTGGCTACACCTTC. Translating it yields CATSDGQGSGYTF.

The genes are TRBV27 and TRBJ2-7; 12 bases agree with TRBD2. Per germline, CDR1 MNHEY and CDR2 SMNVEV (reference sequence). The V segment lost 4 bases and the J segment 0 bases; nucleotides outside the gene matches: 1. The CDR3 has 15 residues. The CDR3 reads CASSSGLAGSYEQYF. The CDR3 DNA sequence: TGTGCCAGCAGTTCGGGACTAGCGGGCTCCTACGAGCAGTACTTC.

This chain joins TRBV6-4 and TRBJ1-2, with D tentatively TRBD1 (5 bases). Per germline, CDR1 MRHNA and CDR2 SNTAGT. CDR3 size: 14 residues. Trimming took off 0 bases at V and 4 bases at J, with 9 bases between the two ends. The CDR3 reads CASSDSLGGYGYTF. The CDR3 coding sequence is TGTGCCAGCAGTGACTCACTCGGGGGCTATGGCTACACCTTC.

Notes on this clone: The junction does not match germline at one end; this may be a read error. The V call is TRBV4-1, the J call TRBJ2-7; D is possibly TRBD2 (5 bases). Germline CDR1 is MGHRA and CDR2 is YSYEKL. This CDR3 contains 13 residues. The CDR3 DNA reads TGCGCCAGCAGCCAAGGGAGGTCCTTCGAGCAGTACTTC. It encodes CASSQGRSFEQYF.

This clone was recorded only once. As DNA, the CDR3 is TGCGCCAGCAGTCAGCTCCGGGACAGGAACTACGAGCAGTACTTC. Residues: CASSQLRDRNYEQYF. The chain uses TRBV23-1 and TRBJ2-7; 8 bases are a match to TRBD1. TRBV23-1 is assigned to the ORF class and has an uncertain function. The ends lost 3 bases at V and 3 bases at J; junction bases unmatched: 7. The CDR3 runs to 15 residues.

J is TRBJ2-7 and V is TRBV10-1; TRBD2 matches 7 bases. The CDR3 length is 15 residues. Trimming at V came to 7 bases and at J to 0 bases, leaving 9 bases not matched to a gene. The germline V gene encodes CDR1 WNHNN and CDR2 SYGVQD (reference sequence). CDR3 protein: CASNHSGCPSYEQYF. CDR3 DNA: TGCGCCAGCAATCATAGCGGGTGCCCCTCCTACGAGCAGTACTTC.

This chain links TRBV6-6 with TRBJ1-2; 7 bases agree with TRBD1. This CDR3 has 14 amino acids. Germline CDR1 MNHNY, CDR2 SVGAGI (reference sequence). Trimming at V came to 0 bases and at J to 8 bases, leaving 6 bases not matched to a gene. The DNA of the CDR3 is TGTGCCAGCAGTTACTCGACCGGGACAGTCGGCTACACCTTC. It translates to CASSYSTGTVGYTF.

J is TRBJ1-1 and V is TRBV5-1; maybe TRBD1 (6 bases). Germline CDR1 reads SGHRS; CDR2 reads YFSETQ. V was pared by 4 bases and J by 0 bases, with 10 bases between. This CDR3 is built from 14 residues. CDR3 DNA sequence: TGCGCCAGCAGCATAGGACAGCTGAACACTGAAGCTTTCTTT. It encodes CASSIGQLNTEAFF.

V usage is TRBV7-9 and J usage is TRBJ2-7; 11 bases map to TRBD2. CDR1 and CDR2 from the germline V gene are SEHNR and FQNEAQ (reference sequence). With 4 bases clipped from V and 0 bases from J, the junction kept 5 bases outside the gene matches. This CDR3 comprises 16 residues. The CDR3 bases are TGTGCCAGCAGCTCGGCCGGGACTAGCGGCTCCTACGAGCAGTACTTC. Translated, it gives CASSSAGTSGSYEQYF.

This rearrangement joins TRBV9 to TRBJ2-2; unclear D gene. Germline lookup yields CDR1 SGDLS and CDR2 YYNGEE. The CDR3 is 15 amino acids. Trimming removed 2 bases at V and 0 bases at J, with 8 bases between. CDR3 nucleotide sequence: TGTGCCAGCAGCGTCTTCGACACGAACACCGGGGAGCTGTTTTTT. Amino acids: CASSVFDTNTGELFF.

The chain is built from TRBV5-1 and TRBJ1-5; tentative D call: TRBD1 (6 bases). Germline values: CDR1 SGHRS, CDR2 YFSETQ. Trimming took 2 bases from V and 7 from J, leaving 10 bases between them. This CDR3 contains 13 residues. Here the CDR3 DNA reads TGCGCCAGCAGCTTAGGGGGTCAGCAGCCCCAGCATTTT. Its translation: CASSLGGQQPQHF.

The chain recombines TRBV5-3 with TRBJ2-3, with 7 bases matching TRBD2. TRBV5-3 is assigned to the ORF class and has an uncertain function. The CDR3 is 19 amino acids. J lost 4 bases, V lost 0 bases, and 17 bases had no gene match. Here the CDR3 reads CARSLGCRGGGWAPDTQYF. DNA of the CDR3: TGTGCCAGAAGCTTGGGGTGTAGGGGCGGGGGATGGGCACCAGATACGCAGTATTTT.

The gene calls are TRBV2 and TRBJ2-5; 9 bases map to TRBD1. The CDR3 is 13 residues long. V shed 7 bases and J 5 bases; nucleotides not matched to a gene: 5. Looked up from germline, CDR1 is SNHLY and CDR2 is FYNNEI. The CDR3 nucleotides read TGTGCCAGCATGGTGACAGGGGGGGAGACCCAGTACTTC. Amino acid sequence: CASMVTGGETQYF.

The chain has TRBV19 and TRBJ1-5; D is ambiguous. The V gene lost 5 bases and the J gene lost 6 bases, with 11 bases spanning the gap. The CDR3 loop spans 13 amino acids. Germline V gives CDR1 LNHDA, CDR2 SQIVND (reference sequence). This CDR3 reads CASSPQVGQPQHF. The CDR3, as DNA: TGTGCCAGTAGTCCTCAGGTCGGTCAGCCCCAGCATTTT.

The chain carries TRBV5-1 and TRBJ2-4; D call uncertain. Germline values: CDR1 SGHRS, CDR2 YFSETQ. This CDR3 has 14 residues. V was pared by 1 base and J by 9 bases, with 14 bases between. In nucleotides, the CDR3 is TGCGCCAGCAGCTTGACGCAGTCTGCCCCCATTCAGTACTTC. It translates to CASSLTQSAPIQYF.

The chain uses TRBV27 and TRBJ2-1; 11 nucleotides line up with TRBD2. V lost 5 bases to trimming and J lost 7 bases; unmatched junction nucleotides: 10. This CDR3 has 16 residues. CDR1 is MNHEY and CDR2 is SMNVEV in the germline V gene (reference sequence). CDR3 in amino acids: CASSHSGRARGNEQFF. The DNA for the CDR3 is TGTGCCAGCAGTCATAGCGGGAGGGCCCGGGGTAATGAGCAGTTCTTC.

The rearrangement joins TRBV2 to TRBJ1-2; tentative D call: TRBD1 (5 bases). The CDR3 covers 13 residues. V lost 7 bases to trimming and J lost 8 bases, with 17 bases between them. The germline V gene encodes CDR1 SNHLY and CDR2 FYNNEI. CDR3 sequence (DNA): TGTGCCAGCAAGGAGGGGAATGGTTTGGGCTACACCTTC. Amino acid sequence: CASKEGNGLGYTF.

The chain joins TRBV21-1 to TRBJ1-3; the table assigns TRBD1, which was not confirmed against the DNA. TRBV21-1 is assigned pseudogene status. The CDR3 covers 16 residues. The CDR3, as DNA: TGTGCCAGCAGCCCCGGGACAGGGGACTCTGGAAACACCATATATTTT. This translates into CASSPGTGDSGNTIYF.

The genes are TRBV5-1 and TRBJ2-7; the D gene is possibly TRBD1 (6 bases). Germline-derived CDR1 and CDR2 are SGHRS and YFSETQ. CDR3 length: 14 amino acids. Trimming shortened V by 0 bases and J by 5 bases, and 12 bases separated the two germline ends. The CDR3 sequence is CASSLARGKNEQYF. The DNA of the CDR3 is TGCGCCAGCAGCTTGGCCAGGGGAAAGAACGAGCAGTACTTC.